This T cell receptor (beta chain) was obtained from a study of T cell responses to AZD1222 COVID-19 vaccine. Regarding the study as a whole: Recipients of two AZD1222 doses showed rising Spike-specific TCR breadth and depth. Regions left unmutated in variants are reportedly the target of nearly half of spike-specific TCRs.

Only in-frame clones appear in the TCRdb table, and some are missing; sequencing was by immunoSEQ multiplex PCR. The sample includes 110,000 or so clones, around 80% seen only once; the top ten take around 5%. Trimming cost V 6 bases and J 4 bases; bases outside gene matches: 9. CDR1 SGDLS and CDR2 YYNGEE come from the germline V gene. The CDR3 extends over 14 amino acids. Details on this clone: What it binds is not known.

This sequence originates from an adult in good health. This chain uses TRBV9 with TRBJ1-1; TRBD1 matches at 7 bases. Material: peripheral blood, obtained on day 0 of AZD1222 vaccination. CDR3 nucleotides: TGTGCCAGCACCCCAGGGGGGGGGCCCACTGAAGCTTTCTTT. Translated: CASTPGGGPTEAFF.